The subject of this entry is one TCR beta chain. Its antigen remains unidentified. The sample holds other DNA sequences that translate to the same CDR3. Germline CDR1 is SGHTA and CDR2 is FQGTGA. The V segment lost 6 bases and the J segment 5 bases; nucleotides outside the gene matches: 4. CDR3 length: 13 amino acids. Authors' analysis steps: From ImmunoSEQ came sequences covering only the junction and carrying no quality scores, so filtering differed. Produced via immunoSEQ multiplex PCR; TCRdb's table is partial and in-frame only. That table gives V, J and clone size, and the DNA gave D and trimming. The data show approximately 2.1 million clones, more than 85% seen once. The donors were all Caucasian adults (living in Nashville, Tennessee). These data belong to a study of shared clonotypes between healthy human individuals. Whole-study results and caveats: Generally, naive subsets (rather than memory subsets) showed larger estimated richness.

The genes are TRBV7-3 and TRBJ2-5, with 9 nucleotides matching TRBD1. The source is a man between 18 and 35 years old in good health. Some clones in this sample may be carry-over from other donors' samples. Input material: naive CD4+ T cells from PBMCs. The sample's subset: CD45RA+ positively selected. The CDR3 loop is CASSPGQGETQYF. CDR3 sequence (DNA): TGTGCCAGCAGTCCCGGACAGGGGGAGACCCAGTACTTC.